This T cell receptor (beta chain) stems from a study of T cell repertoires in cytomegalovirus infection. Study details: Carrying CMV and the relevant HLA type showed in public TCR beta signatures. Study-level findings and limits: What dominated the ex vivo response were HLA-C-restricted CMV-specific TCR beta clonotypes. Carriers of CMV plus the relevant HLA were identified by cumulative public TCR beta family frequency.

The ends lost 5 bases at V and 2 bases at J; junction bases unmatched: 6. Germline V lookup: CDR1 SGHTA, CDR2 FQGNSA. This CDR3 region has 16 residues. A single record per CDR3 protein comes from TCRdb applying MiXCR to the reads. The table includes around 300,000 distinct CDR3 sequences, less than 25% detected once. This clonotype occurred many times. Its antigen is currently unknown. The sample in question was cultured PBMCs, obtained from culture after CMV antigen stimulation. The chain joins TRBV7-2 to TRBJ2-5; 12 bases map to TRBD2. This TCR was sampled from a human donor in good health (CMV status not recorded). Some clones in this sample may be carry-over from other donors' samples. This chain's CDR3 is CASSPRLAGVQETQYF. The DNA of the CDR3 is TGTGCCAGCAGCCCGAGACTAGCGGGGGTACAAGAGACCCAGTACTTC.